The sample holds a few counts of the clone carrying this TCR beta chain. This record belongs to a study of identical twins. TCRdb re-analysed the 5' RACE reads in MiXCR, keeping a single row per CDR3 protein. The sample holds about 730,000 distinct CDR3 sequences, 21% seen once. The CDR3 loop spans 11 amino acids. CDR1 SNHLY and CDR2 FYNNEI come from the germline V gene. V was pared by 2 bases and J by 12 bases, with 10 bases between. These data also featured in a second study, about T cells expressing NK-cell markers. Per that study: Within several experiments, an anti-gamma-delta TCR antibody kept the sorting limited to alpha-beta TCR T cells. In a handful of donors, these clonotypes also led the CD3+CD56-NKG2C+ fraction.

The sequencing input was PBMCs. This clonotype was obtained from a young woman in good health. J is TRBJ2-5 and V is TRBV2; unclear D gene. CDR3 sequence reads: CASSEPGVEYF. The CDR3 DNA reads TGTGCCAGCAGTGAACCCGGAGTCGAGTACTTC.